This T cell receptor beta chain came from a study of naive and memory T cell subsets. General observations from the study: The RNA method is potentially sensitive to activation and differentiation changes.

The CDR3 is 13 residues long. With 3 bases removed from V and 7 bases from J, the gap between germline ends came to 13 bases. CDR1 and CDR2 from the germline V gene are SGHRS and YFSETQ. Amplification of ligated cDNA took four PCR rounds with SP2 and nested alpha and beta constant primers. For blood and skin samples, reverse transcription used TCR alpha and beta constant primers. In TCRdb, the 5' RACE reads were re-called with MiXCR into one record per CDR3 protein. The data contain about 56,000 distinct CDR3 sequences, under 10% of them singletons. In this sample, this clonotype turned up many times. What it recognizes is unknown. A UMI-containing oligonucleotide was joined by 3' ligation to the TCR cDNA template. Whole blood, about 2.5 ml, came from adult healthy volunteers. Cells were not sorted; total RNA input targeted roughly 1 to 1000 ng.

The origin of this receptor is a female donor in good health. The V and J genes are TRBV5-1 and TRBJ2-5; weak D call: TRBD2 (7 bases). CDR3 amino acids: CASSSGGPGTQYF. The CDR3 DNA reads as TGCGCCAGCAGCTCCGGGGGGCCGGGGACCCAGTACTTC.